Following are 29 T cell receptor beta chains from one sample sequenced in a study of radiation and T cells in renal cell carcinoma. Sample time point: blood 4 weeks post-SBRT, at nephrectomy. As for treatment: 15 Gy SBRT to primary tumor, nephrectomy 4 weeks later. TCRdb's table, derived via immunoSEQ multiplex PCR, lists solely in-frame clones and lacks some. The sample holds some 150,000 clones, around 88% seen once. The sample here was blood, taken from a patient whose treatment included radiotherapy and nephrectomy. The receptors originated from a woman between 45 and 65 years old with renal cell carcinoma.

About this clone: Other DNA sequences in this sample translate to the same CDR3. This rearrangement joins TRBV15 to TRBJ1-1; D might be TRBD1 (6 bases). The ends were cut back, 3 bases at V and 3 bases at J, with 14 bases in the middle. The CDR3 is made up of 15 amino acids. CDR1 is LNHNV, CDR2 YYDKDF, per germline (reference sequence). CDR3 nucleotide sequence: TGTGCCACCAGCAGGGTACGGGGGGCGGACACTGAAGCTTTCTTT. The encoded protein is CATSRVRGADTEAFF.

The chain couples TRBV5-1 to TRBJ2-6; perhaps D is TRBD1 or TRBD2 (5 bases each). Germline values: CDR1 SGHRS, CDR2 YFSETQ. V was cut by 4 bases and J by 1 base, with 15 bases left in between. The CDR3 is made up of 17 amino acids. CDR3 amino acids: CASSPGPGASGANVLTF. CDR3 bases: TGCGCCAGCAGCCCGGGCCCCGGGGCGTCTGGGGCCAACGTCCTGACTTTC.

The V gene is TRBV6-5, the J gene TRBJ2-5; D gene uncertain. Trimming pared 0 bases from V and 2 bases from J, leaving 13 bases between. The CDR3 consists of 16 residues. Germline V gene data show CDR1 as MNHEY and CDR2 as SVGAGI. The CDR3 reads CASSYSTDGSQETQYF. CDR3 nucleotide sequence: TGTGCCAGCAGTTACTCGACGGATGGAAGTCAAGAGACCCAGTACTTC.

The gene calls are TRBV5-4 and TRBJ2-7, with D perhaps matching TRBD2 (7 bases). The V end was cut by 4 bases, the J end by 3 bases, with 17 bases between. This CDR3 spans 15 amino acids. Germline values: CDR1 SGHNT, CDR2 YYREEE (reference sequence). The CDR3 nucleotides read TGTGCCAGCAGCCCGGGGGGCATCTCCTTCTACGAGCAGTACTTC. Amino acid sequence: CASSPGGISFYEQYF. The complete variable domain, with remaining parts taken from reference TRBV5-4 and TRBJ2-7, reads ETGVTQSPTHLIKTRGQQVTLRCSSQSGHNTVSWYQQALGQGPQFIFQYYREEENGRGNFPPRFSGLQFPNYSSELNVNALELDDSALYLCASSPGGISFYEQYFGPGTRLTVT.

In DNA form, the CDR3 reads TGTGCCAGCAGCATGACAGGGAAACAAGAGACCCAGTACTTC. Translating gives CASSMTGKQETQYF. The chain uses TRBV7-7 and TRBJ2-5; TRBD1 aligns across 7 bases. V was clipped by 5 bases and J by 2 bases; unmatched bases: 5. CDR1 and CDR2 from the germline V gene are SSHAT and FNYEAQ (reference sequence). The CDR3 has 14 amino acids.

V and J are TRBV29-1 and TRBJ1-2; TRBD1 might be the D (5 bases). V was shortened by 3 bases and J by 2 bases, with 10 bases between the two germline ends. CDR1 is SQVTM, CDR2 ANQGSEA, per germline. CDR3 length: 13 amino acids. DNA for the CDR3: TGCAGCGTTGAGTACGGGGACAACTATGGCTACACCTTC. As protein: CSVEYGDNYGYTF.

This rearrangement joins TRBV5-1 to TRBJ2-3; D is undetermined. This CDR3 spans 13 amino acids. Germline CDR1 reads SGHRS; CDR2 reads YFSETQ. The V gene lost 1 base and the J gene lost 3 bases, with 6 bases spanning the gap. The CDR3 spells CASSLQGTDTQYF. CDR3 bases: TGCGCCAGCAGCTTGCAAGGGACAGATACGCAGTATTTT.

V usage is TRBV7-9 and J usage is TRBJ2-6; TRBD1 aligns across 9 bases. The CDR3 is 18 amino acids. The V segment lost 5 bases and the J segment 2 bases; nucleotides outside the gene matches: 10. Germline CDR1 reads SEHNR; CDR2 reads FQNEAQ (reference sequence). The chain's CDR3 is CASSAPGQGEAGANVLTF. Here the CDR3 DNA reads TGTGCCAGCAGCGCACCGGGACAGGGTGAGGCTGGGGCCAACGTCCTGACTTTC.

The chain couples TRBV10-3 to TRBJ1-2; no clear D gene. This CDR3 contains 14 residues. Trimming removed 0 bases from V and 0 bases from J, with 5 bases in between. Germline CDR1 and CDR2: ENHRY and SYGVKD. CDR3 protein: CAISESAANYGYTF. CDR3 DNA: TGTGCCATCAGTGAGTCCGCGGCTAACTATGGCTACACCTTC.

The CDR3 is CASSYRDGPYGYTF. In nucleotides, the CDR3 is TGTGCCAGCAGTTACAGGGACGGGCCCTATGGCTACACCTTC. The chain joins TRBV6-5 to TRBJ1-2; TRBD1 might be the D (5 bases). This CDR3 has 14 residues. With 2 bases removed from V and 4 bases from J, the gap between germline ends came to 11 bases. In germline, CDR1 is MNHEY, CDR2 SVGAGI.

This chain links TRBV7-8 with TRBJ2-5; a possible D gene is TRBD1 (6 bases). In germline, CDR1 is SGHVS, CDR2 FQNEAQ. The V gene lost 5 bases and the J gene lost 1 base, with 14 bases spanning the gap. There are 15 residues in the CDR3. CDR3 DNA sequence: TGTGCCAGCAGCCCTTGGGACACGGGCCAAGAGACCCAGTACTTC. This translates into CASSPWDTGQETQYF.

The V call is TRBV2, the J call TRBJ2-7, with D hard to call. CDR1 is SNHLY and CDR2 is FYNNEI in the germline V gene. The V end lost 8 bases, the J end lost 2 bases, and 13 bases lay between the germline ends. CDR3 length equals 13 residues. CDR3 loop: CASEARSTYEQYF. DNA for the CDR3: TGTGCCAGCGAGGCAAGGAGTACCTACGAGCAGTACTTC.

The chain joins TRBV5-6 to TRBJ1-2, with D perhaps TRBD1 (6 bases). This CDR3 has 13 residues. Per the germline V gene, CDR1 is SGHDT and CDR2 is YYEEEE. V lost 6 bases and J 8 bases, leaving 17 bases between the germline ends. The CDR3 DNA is TGTGCCAGCACCGAAATACAGGGAAGGGGCTACACCTTC. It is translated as CASTEIQGRGYTF.

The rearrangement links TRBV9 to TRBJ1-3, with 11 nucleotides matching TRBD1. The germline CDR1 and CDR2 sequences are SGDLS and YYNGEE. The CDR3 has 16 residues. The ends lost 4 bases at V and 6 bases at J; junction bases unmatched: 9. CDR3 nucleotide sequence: TGTGCCAGCAGCTCTCCCGGGACAGGGGGTCCAAACACCATATATTTT. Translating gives CASSSPGTGGPNTIYF.

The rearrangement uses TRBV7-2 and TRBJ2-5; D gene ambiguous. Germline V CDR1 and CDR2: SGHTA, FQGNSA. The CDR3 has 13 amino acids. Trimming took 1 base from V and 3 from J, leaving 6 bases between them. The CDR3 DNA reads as TGTGCCAGCAGCTTAGTGGGAAAAGAGACCCAGTACTTC. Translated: CASSLVGKETQYF.

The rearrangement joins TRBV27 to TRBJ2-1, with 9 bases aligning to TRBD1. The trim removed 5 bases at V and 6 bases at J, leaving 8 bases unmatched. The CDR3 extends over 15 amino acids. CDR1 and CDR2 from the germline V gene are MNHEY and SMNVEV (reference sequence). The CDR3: CASSRPGTGINEQFF. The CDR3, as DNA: TGTGCCAGCAGTCGTCCCGGGACAGGGATCAATGAGCAGTTCTTC.

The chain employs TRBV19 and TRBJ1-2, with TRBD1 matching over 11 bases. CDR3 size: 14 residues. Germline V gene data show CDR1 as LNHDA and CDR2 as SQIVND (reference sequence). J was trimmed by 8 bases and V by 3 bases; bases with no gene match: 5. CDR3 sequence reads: CASSMDRGLGGYTF. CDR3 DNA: TGTGCCAGTAGTATGGACAGGGGGCTTGGAGGCTACACCTTC.

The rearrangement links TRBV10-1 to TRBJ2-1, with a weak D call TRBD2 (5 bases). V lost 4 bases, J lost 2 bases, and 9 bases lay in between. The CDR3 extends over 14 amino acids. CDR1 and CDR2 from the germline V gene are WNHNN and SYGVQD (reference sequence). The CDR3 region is CASSGSGPYNEQFF. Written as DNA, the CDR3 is TGCGCCAGCAGTGGCAGCGGCCCCTACAATGAGCAGTTCTTC.

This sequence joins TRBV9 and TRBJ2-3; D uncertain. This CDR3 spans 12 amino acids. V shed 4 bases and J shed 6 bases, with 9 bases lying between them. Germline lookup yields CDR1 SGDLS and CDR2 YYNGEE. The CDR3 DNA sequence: TGTGCCAGCAGCCCCATGGGGGATACGCAGTATTTT. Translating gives CASSPMGDTQYF.

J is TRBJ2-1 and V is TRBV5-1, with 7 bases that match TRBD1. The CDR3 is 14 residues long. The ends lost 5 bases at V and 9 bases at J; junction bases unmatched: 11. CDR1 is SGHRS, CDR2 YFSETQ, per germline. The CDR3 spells CASSRRTGEGEQFF. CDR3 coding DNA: TGCGCCAGCAGTCGTAGGACAGGAGAGGGTGAGCAGTTCTTC.

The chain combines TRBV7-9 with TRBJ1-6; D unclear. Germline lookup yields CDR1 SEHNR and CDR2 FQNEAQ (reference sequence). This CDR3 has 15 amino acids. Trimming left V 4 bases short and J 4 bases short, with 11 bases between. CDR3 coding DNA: TGTGCCAGCAGCTCGCAGGATTGGTATAATTCACCCCTCCACTTT. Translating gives CASSSQDWYNSPLHF. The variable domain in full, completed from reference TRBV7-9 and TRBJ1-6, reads DTGVSQNPRHKITKRGQNVTFRCDPISEHNRLYWYRQTLGQGPEFLTYFQNEAQLEKSRLLSDRFSAERPKGSFSTLEIQRTEQGDSAMYLCASSSQDWYNSPLHFGNGTRLTVT.

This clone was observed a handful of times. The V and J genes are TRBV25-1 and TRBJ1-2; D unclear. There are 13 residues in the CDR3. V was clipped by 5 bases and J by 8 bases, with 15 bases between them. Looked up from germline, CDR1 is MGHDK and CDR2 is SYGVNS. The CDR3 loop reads CASSPGAPGGYTF. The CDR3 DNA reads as TGTGCCAGCAGTCCCGGTGCGCCGGGCGGCTACACCTTC.

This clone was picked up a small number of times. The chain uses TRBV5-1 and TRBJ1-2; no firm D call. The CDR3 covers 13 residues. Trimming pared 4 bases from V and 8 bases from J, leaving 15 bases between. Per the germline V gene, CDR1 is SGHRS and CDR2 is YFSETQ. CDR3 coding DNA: TGCGCCAGCAGCGGGCCGGCTGTCGGGGGCTACACCTTC. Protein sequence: CASSGPAVGGYTF.

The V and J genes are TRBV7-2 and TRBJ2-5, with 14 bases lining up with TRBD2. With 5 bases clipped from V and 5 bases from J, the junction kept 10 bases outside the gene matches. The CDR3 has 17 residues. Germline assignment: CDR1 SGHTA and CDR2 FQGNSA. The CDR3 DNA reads TGTGCCAGCAGCCCTGGGACTAGCGGGAGTAGCGGGGAGACCCAGTACTTC. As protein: CASSPGTSGSSGETQYF.

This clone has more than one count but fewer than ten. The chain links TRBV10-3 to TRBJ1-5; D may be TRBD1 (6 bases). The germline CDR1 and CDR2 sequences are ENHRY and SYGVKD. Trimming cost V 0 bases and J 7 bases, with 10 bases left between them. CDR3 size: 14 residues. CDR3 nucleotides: TGTGCCATCAGTGAGTCGGACAGTGCACAGCCCCAGCATTTT. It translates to CAISESDSAQPQHF.

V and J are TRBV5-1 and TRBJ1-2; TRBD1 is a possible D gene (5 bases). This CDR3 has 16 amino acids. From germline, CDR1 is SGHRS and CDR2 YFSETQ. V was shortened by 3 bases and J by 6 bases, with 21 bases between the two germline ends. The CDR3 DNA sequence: TGCGCCAGCAGCTCCCAGAAAGACGGGGGGATCCATGGCTACACCTTC. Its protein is CASSSQKDGGIHGYTF.

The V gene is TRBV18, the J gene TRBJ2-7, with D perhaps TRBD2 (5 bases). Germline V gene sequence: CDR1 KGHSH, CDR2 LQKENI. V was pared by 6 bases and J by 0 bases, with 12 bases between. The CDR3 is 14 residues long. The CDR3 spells CASSRTGISYEQYF. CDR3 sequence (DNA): TGTGCCAGCTCCCGCACGGGGATCTCCTACGAGCAGTACTTC.

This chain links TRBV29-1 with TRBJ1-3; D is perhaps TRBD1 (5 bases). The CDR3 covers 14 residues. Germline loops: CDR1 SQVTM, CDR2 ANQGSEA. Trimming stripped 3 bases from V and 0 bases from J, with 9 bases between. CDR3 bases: TGCAGCGTTGATCGGACAAACTCTGGAAACACCATATATTTT. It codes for CSVDRTNSGNTIYF. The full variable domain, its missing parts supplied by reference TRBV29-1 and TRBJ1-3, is SAVISQKPSRDICQRGTSLTIQCQVDSQVTMMFWYRQQPGQSLTLIATANQGSEATYESGFVIDKFPISRPNLTFSTLTVSNMSPEDSSIYLCSVDRTNSGNTIYFGEGSWLTVV.

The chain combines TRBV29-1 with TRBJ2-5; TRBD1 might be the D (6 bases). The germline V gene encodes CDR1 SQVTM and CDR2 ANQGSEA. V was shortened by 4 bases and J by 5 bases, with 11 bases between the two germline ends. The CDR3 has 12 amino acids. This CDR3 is CSVVGRGETQYF. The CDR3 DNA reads TGCAGCGTTGTGGGCAGGGGCGAGACCCAGTACTTC.